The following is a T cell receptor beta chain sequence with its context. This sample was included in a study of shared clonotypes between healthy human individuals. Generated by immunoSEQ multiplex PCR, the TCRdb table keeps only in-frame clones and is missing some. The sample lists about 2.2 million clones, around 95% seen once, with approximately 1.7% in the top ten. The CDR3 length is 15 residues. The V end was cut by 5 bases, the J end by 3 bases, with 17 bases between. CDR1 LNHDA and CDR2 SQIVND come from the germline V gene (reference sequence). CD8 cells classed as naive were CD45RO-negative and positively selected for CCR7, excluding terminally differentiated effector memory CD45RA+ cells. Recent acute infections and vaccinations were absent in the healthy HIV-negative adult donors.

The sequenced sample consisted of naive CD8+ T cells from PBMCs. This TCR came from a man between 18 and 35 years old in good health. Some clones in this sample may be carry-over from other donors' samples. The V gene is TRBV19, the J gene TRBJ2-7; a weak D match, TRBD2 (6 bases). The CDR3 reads CASSDSSGDLYEQYF. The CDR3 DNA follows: TGTGCCAGTAGTGATTCGTCGGGGGACCTCTACGAGCAGTACTTC.